This T cell receptor beta chain is from a study of graft-versus-host responses after intestinal transplantation. This CDR3 comprises 13 residues. Germline V gene sequence: CDR1 MNHGY, CDR2 SVAAGI. V lost 6 bases, J lost 5 bases, and 10 bases lay in between. TCRdb keeps only in-frame clones here, not all; method: immunoSEQ multiplex PCR. The table has 15,000 to 20,000 clones, 86% seen once. This clonotype was obtained from a human patient who received an intestinal transplant, so some T cells may come from the graft donor. Sequencing was performed on bone marrow, taken just under 130 days after transplant. The genes are TRBV6-9 and TRBJ1-4, with D perhaps TRBD1 (5 bases). The CDR3 DNA sequence: TGTGCCAGCAGGTCCAGGGACAATGAAAAACTGTTTTTT. The encoded protein is CASRSRDNEKLFF.